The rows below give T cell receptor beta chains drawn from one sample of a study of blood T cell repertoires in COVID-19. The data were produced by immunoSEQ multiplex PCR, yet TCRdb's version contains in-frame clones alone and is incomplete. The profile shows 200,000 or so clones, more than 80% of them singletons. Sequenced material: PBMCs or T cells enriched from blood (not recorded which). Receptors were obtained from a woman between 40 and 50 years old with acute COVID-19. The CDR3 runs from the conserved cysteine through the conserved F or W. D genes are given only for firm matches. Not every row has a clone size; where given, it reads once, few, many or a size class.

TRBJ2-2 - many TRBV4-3 CASSQATSGATGELFF TGCGCCAGCAGCCAAGCGACCTCAGGGGCCACCGGGGAGCTGTTTTTT
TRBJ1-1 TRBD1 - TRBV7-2 CASSLTGALNTEAFF TGTGCCAGCAGCTTGACAGGGGCACTGAACACTGAAGCTTTCTTT
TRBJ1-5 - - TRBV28 CASSPSGGPNQPQHF TGTGCCAGCAGCCCCTCGGGGGGGCCTAATCAGCCCCAGCATTTT
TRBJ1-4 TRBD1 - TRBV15 CATSRPTGVGTNEKLFF TGTGCCACCAGCAGACCCACAGGGGTGGGGACTAATGAAAAACTGTTTTTT
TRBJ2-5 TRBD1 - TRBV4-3 CASSRERGQETQYF TGCGCCAGCAGCCGGGAAAGGGGGCAGGAGACCCAGTACTTC
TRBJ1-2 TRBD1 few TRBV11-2 CASSFPGQGGRANYGYTF TGTGCCAGCAGCTTCCCCGGACAGGGAGGGAGGGCTAACTATGGCTACACCTTC
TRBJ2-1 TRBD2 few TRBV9 CASSESAGVYNEQFF TGTGCCAGCAGCGAATCAGCGGGGGTCTACAATGAGCAGTTCTTC
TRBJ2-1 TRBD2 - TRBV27 CASSAFTSGGYNEQFF TGTGCCAGCAGTGCCTTTACTAGCGGGGGTTACAATGAGCAGTTCTTC
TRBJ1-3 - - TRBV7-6 CASSLTADSGNTIYF TGTGCCAGCAGCCTGACAGCCGACTCTGGAAACACCATATATTTT
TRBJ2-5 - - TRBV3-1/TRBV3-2 CASSQDGETQYF TGTGCCAGCAGCCAAGACGGGGAGACCCAGTACTTC
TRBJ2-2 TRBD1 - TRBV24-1 CATSDSGQGGTGELFF TGTGCCACCAGTGATTCTGGACAGGGTGGGACCGGGGAGCTGTTTTTT
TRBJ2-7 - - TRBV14 CASSQGGEQYF TGTGCCAGCAGCCAGGGGGGCGAGCAGTACTTC
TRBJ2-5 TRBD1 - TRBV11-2 CASSTLQGAGETQYF TGTGCCAGCAGCACCCTACAGGGGGCGGGGGAGACCCAGTACTTC
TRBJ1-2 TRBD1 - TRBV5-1 CASSGDRGSRNYGYTF TGCGCCAGCAGCGGTGACAGGGGCAGCCGCAACTATGGCTACACCTTC
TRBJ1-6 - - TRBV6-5 CASMGGQENSPLHF TGTGCCAGCATGGGCGGGCAGGAAAATTCACCCCTCCACTTT
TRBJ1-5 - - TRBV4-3 CASSHERYSNQPQHF TGCGCCAGCAGCCACGAGCGATATAGCAATCAGCCCCAGCATTTT
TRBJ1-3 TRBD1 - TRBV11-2 CASSLDTGGQNTIYF TGTGCCAGCAGCTTAGATACAGGGGGTCAGAACACCATATATTTT
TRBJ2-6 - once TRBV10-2 CASSRTGQANVLTF TGCGCCAGCAGTCGTACTGGACAGGCCAACGTCCTGACTTTC
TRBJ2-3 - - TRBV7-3 CASSLNPGSTDTQYF TGTGCCAGCAGCTTAAATCCAGGGAGCACAGATACGCAGTATTTT
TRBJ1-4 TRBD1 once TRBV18 CASSPLQGATQGEKLFF TGTGCCAGCTCACCGCTGCAGGGGGCGACTCAAGGCGAAAAACTGTTTTTT
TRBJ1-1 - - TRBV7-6 CASSLGVGSTEAFF TGTGCCAGCAGCTTAGGAGTTGGGAGCACTGAAGCTTTCTTT
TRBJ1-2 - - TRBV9 CASSVVGGAGTNYGYTF TGTGCCAGCAGCGTAGTTGGAGGGGCAGGGACCAACTATGGCTACACCTTC
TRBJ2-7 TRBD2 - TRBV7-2 CASSLEGTSGYEQYF TGTGCCAGCAGCTTAGAAGGGACTAGCGGGTACGAGCAGTACTTC
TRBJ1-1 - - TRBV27 CASSFDSNTEAFF TGTGCCAGCAGTTTCGACAGTAACACTGAAGCTTTCTTT
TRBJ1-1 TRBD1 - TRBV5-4 CASSSGQGDVAFF TGTGCCAGCAGCTCGGGACAGGGGGATGTAGCTTTCTTT
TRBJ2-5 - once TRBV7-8 CASSLVLRTPGETQYF TGTGCCAGCAGCTTAGTTCTTAGGACTCCCGGAGAGACCCAGTACTTC
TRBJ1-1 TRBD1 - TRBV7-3 CASSRDRHTEAFF TGTGCCAGCAGCCGGGACAGACACACTGAAGCTTTCTTT
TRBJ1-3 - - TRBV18 CASKDSSFSGNTIYF TGTGCCAGCAAAGACAGTTCCTTCTCTGGAAACACCATATATTTT
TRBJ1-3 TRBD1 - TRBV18 CASSPTGEGNTIYF TGTGCCAGCTCACCAACAGGGGAAGGAAACACCATATATTTT
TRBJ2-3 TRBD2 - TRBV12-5 CASASSGGDTQYF TGTGCTAGTGCATCTAGCGGGGGAGACACGCAGTATTTT
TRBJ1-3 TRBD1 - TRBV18 CASSPDRENTIYF TGTGCCAGCTCGCCGGACAGGGAAAACACCATATATTTT
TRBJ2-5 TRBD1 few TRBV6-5 CASLTGGFRETQYF TGTGCCAGCTTGACAGGGGGCTTTCGAGAGACCCAGTACTTC
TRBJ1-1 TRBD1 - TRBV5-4 CASSSHHRGPFTEAFF TGTGCCAGCAGCTCCCACCACAGGGGGCCTTTCACTGAAGCTTTCTTT
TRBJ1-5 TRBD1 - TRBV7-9 CASSIQGAAQPQHF TGTGCCAGCAGCATACAGGGGGCAGCTCAGCCCCAGCATTTT
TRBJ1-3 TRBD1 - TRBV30 CAWSGQGAVVENTIYF TGTGCCTGGAGTGGACAGGGGGCGGTTGTAGAAAACACCATATATTTT
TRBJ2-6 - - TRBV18 CASSPALGPSGANVLTF TGTGCCAGCTCACCAGCCTTGGGGCCCTCTGGGGCCAACGTCCTGACTTTC
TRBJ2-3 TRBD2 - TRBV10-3 CAITSGGAADTQYF TGTGCCATCACGAGCGGGGGGGCCGCAGATACGCAGTATTTT
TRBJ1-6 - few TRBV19 CASSISGGPLHF TGTGCCAGTAGTATTTCAGGAGGACCCCTCCACTTT
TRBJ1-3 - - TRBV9 CASSLSNSGNTIYF TGTGCCAGCAGTCTAAGCAACTCTGGAAACACCATATATTTT
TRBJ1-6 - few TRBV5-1 CASSLAWAANSPLHF TGCGCCAGCAGCTTGGCTTGGGCAGCTAATTCACCCCTCCACTTT
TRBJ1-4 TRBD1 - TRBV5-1 CASSLQGSGEKLFF TGCGCCAGCAGCTTACAGGGGAGCGGTGAAAAACTGTTTTTT
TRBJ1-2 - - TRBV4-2 CASSPDNGHGYTF TGTGCCAGCAGCCCGGACAATGGCCATGGCTACACCTTC
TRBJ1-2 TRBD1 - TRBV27 CASSSITGGDYGYTF TGTGCCAGCAGTTCAATAACAGGGGGCGACTATGGCTACACCTTC
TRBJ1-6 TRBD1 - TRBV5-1 CASSAGTVYNSPLHF TGCGCCAGCAGCGCCGGGACAGTTTATAATTCACCCCTCCACTTT
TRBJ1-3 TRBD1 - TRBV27 CASSLLGQPSSGNTIYF TGTGCCAGCAGTTTATTGGGACAGCCGAGCTCTGGAAACACCATATATTTT
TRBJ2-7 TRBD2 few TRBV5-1 CASSSLAGGQSEQYF TGCGCCAGCAGCTCCTTAGCGGGGGGGCAGAGCGAGCAGTACTTC
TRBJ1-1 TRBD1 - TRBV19 CASSIPGQRNTEAFF TGTGCCAGTAGTATACCGGGACAGAGAAACACTGAAGCTTTCTTT
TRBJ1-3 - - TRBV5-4 CASSPSGGAGGNTIYF TGTGCCAGCAGCCCTTCTGGGGGGGCTGGTGGAAACACCATATATTTT
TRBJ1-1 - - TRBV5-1 CASSLARGRFMNTEAFF TGCGCCAGCAGCTTGGCCAGGGGAAGGTTTATGAACACTGAAGCTTTCTTT
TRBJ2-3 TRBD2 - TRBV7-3 CASAKEYAGGADTQYF TGTGCCAGCGCAAAAGAGTACGCGGGGGGCGCAGATACGCAGTATTTT
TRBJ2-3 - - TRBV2 CASSGEHTDTQYF TGTGCCAGCAGTGGGGAGCACACAGATACGCAGTATTTT